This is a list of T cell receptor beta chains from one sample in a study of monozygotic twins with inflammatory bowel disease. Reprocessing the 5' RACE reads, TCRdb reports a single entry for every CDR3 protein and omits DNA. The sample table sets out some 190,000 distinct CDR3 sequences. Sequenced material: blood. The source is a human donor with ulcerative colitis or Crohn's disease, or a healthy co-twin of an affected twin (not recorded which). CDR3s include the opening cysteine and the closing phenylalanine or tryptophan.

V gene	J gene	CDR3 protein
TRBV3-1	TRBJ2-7	CASSQDGGGGQYF
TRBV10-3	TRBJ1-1	CAISSYTEAFF
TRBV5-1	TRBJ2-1	CASTGTGNEQFF
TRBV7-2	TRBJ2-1	CASSLLSDEQFF
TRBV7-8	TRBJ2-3	CASSSTLAGGTDTQYF
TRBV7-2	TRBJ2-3	CASSFYPGAGDTQYF
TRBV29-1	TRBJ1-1	CSVREVGEAFF
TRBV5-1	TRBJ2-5	CASSFGGLSAQETQYF
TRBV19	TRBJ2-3	CASSRAGVGDTQYF
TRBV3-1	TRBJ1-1	CASSHGPNTEAFF
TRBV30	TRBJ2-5	CAWSRLAETQYF
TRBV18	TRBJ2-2	CASSPVDGGTGELFF
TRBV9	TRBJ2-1	CASSSSGTPYNEQFF
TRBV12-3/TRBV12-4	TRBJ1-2	CATTRSYGYTF
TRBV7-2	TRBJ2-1	CASSPGLAPNEQFF
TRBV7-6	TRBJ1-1	CASSLVGRDEAFF
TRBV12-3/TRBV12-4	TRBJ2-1	CASYRSYNEQFF
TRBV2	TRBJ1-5	CASSRDRDQPQHF
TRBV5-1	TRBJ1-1	CASRTGEGTEAFF
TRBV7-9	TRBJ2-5	CASSLPRTRGEETQYF
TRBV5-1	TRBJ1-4	CASRTNTATNEKLFF
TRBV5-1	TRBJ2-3	CASSPGLAGGQDTQYF
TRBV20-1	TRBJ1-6	CSARDRRQGSGSPLHF
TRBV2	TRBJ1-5	CARRRDRAGGFVQPQHF
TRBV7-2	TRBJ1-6	CASSLDRNSPLHF
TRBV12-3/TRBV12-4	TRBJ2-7	CASSRRPGTGSYEQYF
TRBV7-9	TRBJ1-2	CASSLGAQGDGYTF
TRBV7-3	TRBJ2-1	CASSPRQGDEQFF
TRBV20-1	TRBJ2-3	CSARGLGGDTQYF
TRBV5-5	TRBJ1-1	CASSVDGGIRAFF
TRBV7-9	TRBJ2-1	CASSSGTGSSYNEQFF
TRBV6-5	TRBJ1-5	CASSYGGKPQHF
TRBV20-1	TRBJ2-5	CSAAPTVQETQYF
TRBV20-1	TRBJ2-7	CSASPGSGTGEQYF
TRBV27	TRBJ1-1	CASSLSQTSEAFF
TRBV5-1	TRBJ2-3	CASSFGQGITDTQYF